Presented here are 13 T cell receptor beta chains from one specimen sequenced in a study of blood T cell repertoires in COVID-19. Method: immunoSEQ multiplex PCR; TCRdb's copy keeps in-frame clones and lacks some. The sample holds around 250,000 clones; around four fifths are singletons and the top ten take 5.7%. The material sequenced was peripheral blood. The receptors come from a man at least 80 years old with acute or convalescent COVID-19.

This clone was observed a handful of times. The chain is built from TRBV15 and TRBJ1-5; the D gene is possibly TRBD1 (5 bases). The CDR3 length is 14 residues. Deletions cut 5 bases from V and 9 bases from J, with 17 bases between. CDR1 and CDR2 from the germline V gene are LNHNV and YYDKDF (reference sequence). The CDR3 DNA is TGTGCCACCAGCCCGCGGGACCGGGCTTCGCCCCAGCATTTT. Protein: CATSPRDRASPQHF.

This sequence joins TRBV24-1 and TRBJ2-7; D unclear. Germline V CDR1 and CDR2: KGHDR, SFDVKD. CDR3 length: 14 amino acids. V was clipped by 2 bases and J by 4 bases, with 11 bases between them. The CDR3 protein is CATSDSGLLYEQYF. As DNA, the CDR3 is TGTGCCACCAGTGATTCAGGCTTATTGTACGAGCAGTACTTC.

This chain joins TRBV7-8 and TRBJ2-7, with 8 bases identical to TRBD1. This CDR3 is 18 amino acids long. The trim removed 5 bases at V and 4 bases at J, leaving 19 bases unmatched. CDR1 and CDR2 from the germline V gene are SGHVS and FQNEAQ. CDR3 loop: CASSLTTGQGTSGYEQYF. The CDR3 DNA sequence: TGTGCCAGCAGCCTGACGACTGGACAGGGAACCTCGGGGTACGAGCAGTACTTC. Full variable domain (rest looked up from reference TRBV7-8 and TRBJ2-7): GAGVSQSPRYKVAKRGQDVALRCDPISGHVSLFWYQQALGQGPEFLTYFQNEAQLDKSGLPSDRFFAERPEGSVSTLKIQRTQQEDSAVYLCASSLTTGQGTSGYEQYFGPGTRLTVT.

Notes on this clone: The sample holds other DNA sequences that translate to the same CDR3. This CDR3 reads CASSEKSYEQYF. In nucleotides, the CDR3 is TGTGCCAGCAGTGAAAAGAGTTACGAGCAGTACTTC. The V gene is TRBV2, the J gene TRBJ2-7; D unclear. Per the germline V gene, CDR1 is SNHLY and CDR2 is FYNNEI. This CDR3 comprises 12 residues. Trimming shortened V by 2 bases and J by 4 bases, and 6 bases separated the two germline ends.

The V and J genes are TRBV24-1 and TRBJ2-7, with D maybe TRBD1 (5 bases). The V end was cut by 4 bases, the J end by 2 bases, with 11 bases between. Germline values: CDR1 KGHDR, CDR2 SFDVKD. The CDR3 consists of 14 residues. The CDR3 nucleotides read TGTGCCACCAGTGACTCGACAGTTGCCTACGAGCAGTACTTC. As protein: CATSDSTVAYEQYF.

This rearrangement joins TRBV5-1 to TRBJ2-1; tentative D call: TRBD2 (7 bases). This CDR3 spans 13 amino acids. CDR1 and CDR2 from the germline V gene are SGHRS and YFSETQ. The V end lost 7 bases, the J end lost 8 bases, and 16 bases lay between the germline ends. The chain's CDR3 is CASGHREGDEQFF. As DNA, the CDR3 is TGCGCCAGCGGGCACAGGGAGGGTGATGAGCAGTTCTTC. Based on the CDR3 plus reference TRBV5-1 and TRBJ2-1, the full variable domain is KAGVTQTPRYLIKTRGQQVTLSCSPISGHRSVSWYQQTPGQGLQFLFEYFSETQRNKGNFPGRFSGRQFSNSRSEMNVSTLELGDSALYLCASGHREGDEQFFGPGTRLTVL.

This clone was detected only a few times. V is TRBV10-1 and J is TRBJ1-5; D unresolved. Germline V gives CDR1 WNHNN, CDR2 SYGVQD (reference sequence). The CDR3 extends over 16 amino acids. CDR3 protein: CVRGRTGTYSNQPQHF. CDR3 sequence (DNA): TGCGTACGAGGGAGGACCGGAACTTATAGCAATCAGCCCCAGCATTTT.

The V and J genes are TRBV5-1 and TRBJ2-1; TRBD2 agrees at 8 bases. The CDR3 is 15 residues long. The J segment lost 10 bases and the V segment lost 0 bases, leaving 9 bases of the junction unmatched. In germline, CDR1 is SGHRS, CDR2 YFSETQ. The CDR3 DNA is TGCGCCAGCAGCTTGGACCCCGGGGTAGCGGGAGAGCAGTTCTTC. Translated, it gives CASSLDPGVAGEQFF.

This chain joins TRBV7-9 and TRBJ2-2; D is unresolved. The CDR3 has 12 residues. CDR1 is SEHNR and CDR2 is FQNEAQ in the germline V gene (reference sequence). Deletions cut 5 bases from V and 6 bases from J, with 7 bases between. The CDR3 region is CASSPLAGELFF. The CDR3 DNA reads as TGTGCCAGCAGCCCCCTCGCCGGGGAGCTGTTTTTT.

The chain couples TRBV14 to TRBJ1-2; 10 nucleotides align to TRBD1. Per germline, CDR1 SGHDN and CDR2 FVKESK. The V and J ends lost 1 base and 5 bases, in that order; junction bases with no gene match: 4. The length of the CDR3 is 15 residues. The CDR3 nucleotides are TGTGCCAGCAGCCAAGTCCCGGGACAGGGGTATGGCTACACCTTC. This codes for CASSQVPGQGYGYTF.

The chain is built from TRBV6-5 and TRBJ2-3; perhaps TRBD1 as D (6 bases). Germline CDR1 is MNHEY and CDR2 is SVGAGI. The V and J ends lost 2 bases and 6 bases respectively, with 15 bases between them. The CDR3 extends over 15 amino acids. The CDR3 spells CASSYGAGAGDTQYF. CDR3 bases: TGTGCCAGCAGTTACGGGGCAGGGGCTGGGGATACGCAGTATTTT.

This chain links TRBV28 with TRBJ1-5; D remains unclear. In germline, CDR1 is MDHEN, CDR2 SYDVKM. The CDR3 spans 11 residues. The germline V and J ends were trimmed by 5 bases and 11 bases, with 10 bases remaining between them. This CDR3 is CASSPEITQHF. CDR3 DNA: TGTGCCAGCAGTCCCGAGATAACCCAGCATTTT.

This CDR3 is CAISADGNYGYTF. In nucleotides, the CDR3 is TGTGCCATTTCAGCCGACGGGAACTATGGCTACACCTTC. The chain combines TRBV28 with TRBJ1-2; D remains unclear. The CDR3 totals 13 residues. Trimming took 10 bases from V and 2 from J, leaving 14 bases between them. The V gene's germline CDR1 is MDHEN and CDR2 SYDVKM.